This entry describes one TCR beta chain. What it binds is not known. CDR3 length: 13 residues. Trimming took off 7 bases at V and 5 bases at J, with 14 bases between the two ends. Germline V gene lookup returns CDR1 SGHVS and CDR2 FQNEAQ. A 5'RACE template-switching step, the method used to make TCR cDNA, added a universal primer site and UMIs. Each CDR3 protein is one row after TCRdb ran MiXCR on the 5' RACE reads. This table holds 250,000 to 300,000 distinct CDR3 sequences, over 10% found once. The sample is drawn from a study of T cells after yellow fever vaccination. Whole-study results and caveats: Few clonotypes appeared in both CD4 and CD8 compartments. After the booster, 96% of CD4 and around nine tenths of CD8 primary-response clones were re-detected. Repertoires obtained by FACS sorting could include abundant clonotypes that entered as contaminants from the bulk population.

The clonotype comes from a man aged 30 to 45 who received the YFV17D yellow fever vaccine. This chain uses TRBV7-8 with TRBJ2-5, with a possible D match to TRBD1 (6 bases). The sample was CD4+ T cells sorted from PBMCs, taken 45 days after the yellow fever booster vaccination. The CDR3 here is CASIPKGDETQYF. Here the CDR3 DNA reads TGTGCCAGCATACCGAAGGGGGATGAGACCCAGTACTTC.